This entry describes one T cell receptor (beta chain). The target antigen is unknown. This sample was included in a study of vaccination effects on CD4 cells after COVID-19. Antigen-specific CD4+ T cell clonotypes were called by their expansion after viral peptide-pool culture in ViraFEST. Following 10 days of culture, CD4+ T cells were isolated. The person had a PCR-confirmed SARS-CoV-2 infection during March to December 2020. The method was immunoSEQ multiplex PCR; TCRdb's version includes in-frame clones alone and lacks a portion of them. The repertoire holds 30,000 to 40,000 clones, with approximately 73% as singletons. Germline values: CDR1 SQVTM, CDR2 ANQGSEA. V lost 7 bases, J lost 5 bases, and 20 bases lay in between. This CDR3 contains 14 residues.

This clonotype originated in a human donor who had a prior SARS-CoV-2 infection. Sequences were derived from CD4+ T cells from PBMCs cultured with a peptide pool, sampled before COVID-19 vaccination. This rearrangement joins TRBV29-1 to TRBJ2-5, with D perhaps given as TRBD1 or TRBD2 (5 bases each). In nucleotides, the CDR3 is TGCAGCGAGCAGGTAGGGACCCTTCGGGAGACCCAGTACTTC. Protein: CSEQVGTLRETQYF.